The rows below give T cell receptor beta chains drawn from one sample of a study of T cell responses to AZD1222 COVID-19 vaccine. Sequencing was performed with immunoSEQ multiplex PCR; in TCRdb, only in-frame clones are kept and a portion is missing. This table holds roughly 130,000 clones, more than 90% found once. This specimen consisted of peripheral blood, obtained 28 days after the second AZD1222 dose. The receptors stem from an adult who received the AZD1222 COVID-19 vaccine. Both conserved end residues are part of each CDR3. A D gene is named only where the DNA matches it firmly. A clone size is listed for some rows: how often the clone was seen (once, few, many), or a class if it is expanded.

V	D	J	size	DNA	CDR3
TRBV5-1	-	TRBJ2-1	-	TGCGCCAGCAGCCTTCATCTTTCTGGGGCCTACAATGAGCAGTTCTTC	CASSLHLSGAYNEQFF
TRBV7-2	TRBD2	TRBJ2-7	-	TGTGCCAGCAGCTTAGCTCTTGGCGGGAGGAGCGAGCAGTACTTC	CASSLALGGRSEQYF
TRBV5-6	-	TRBJ1-4	once	TGTGCCAGCAGCCCGACACCTACTAATGAAAAACTGTTTTTT	CASSPTPTNEKLFF
TRBV11-2	-	TRBJ1-1	-	TGTGCCAGCAGCTTAGGTGGGGGAGCTTTCTTT	CASSLGGGAFF
TRBV6-2/TRBV6-3	-	TRBJ2-7	once	TGTGCCAGCAGCCGCCGGAACGAGCAGTACTTC	CASSRRNEQYF
TRBV27	-	TRBJ2-1	-	TGTGCCAGCAGTTTAAAGGGGCCAGGCAGGGATGAGCAGTTCTTC	CASSLKGPGRDEQFF
TRBV4-1	-	TRBJ1-5	-	TGCGCCAGCAGCCAAGAGCAGCGCCAGCCCCAGCATTTT	CASSQEQRQPQHF
TRBV6-5	TRBD1	TRBJ2-3	-	TGTGCCAGCAGGCGGACAGGGACAGATACGCAGTATTTT	CASRRTGTDTQYF
TRBV11-3	TRBD1	TRBJ2-1	-	TGTGCCAGCAGCCCGGGGACAGGGTCGAAGCAGTTCTTC	CASSPGTGSKQFF
TRBV14	-	TRBJ2-2	once	TGTGCCAGCAGCCAACAGTACCCCATCTACACCGGGGAGCTGTTTTTT	CASSQQYPIYTGELFF
TRBV4-1	-	TRBJ1-1	-	TGCGCCAGCAGCCAAGTGCTGAAGGATTTCACATTCACTGAAGCTTTCTTT	CASSQVLKDFTFTEAFF
TRBV14	-	TRBJ1-4	-	TGTGCCAGCAGCCAAGGTAGCTGGAAACTGTTTTTT	CASSQGSWKLFF
TRBV5-1	-	TRBJ1-6	-	TGCGCCAGCACGCGGGAGCTTCTGGATTCACCCCTCCACTTT	CASTRELLDSPLHF
TRBV7-9	TRBD1	TRBJ2-7	-	TGTGCCAGCAGCTTCACAGGGGTCTACGAGCAGTACTTC	CASSFTGVYEQYF
TRBV9	-	TRBJ2-1	once	TGTGCCAGCAGCGTAGTAGGGGGGTACAATGAGCAGTTCTTC	CASSVVGGYNEQFF
TRBV20-1	-	TRBJ1-1	-	TGCAGTGCTAGTACAGGGAGCACTGAAGCTTTCTTT	CSASTGSTEAFF
TRBV4-1	-	TRBJ1-3	-	TGCGCCAGCAGCCACCCGGGAGGGGCCTCTGGAAACACCATATATTTT	CASSHPGGASGNTIYF
TRBV10-3	-	TRBJ1-3	few	TGTGCCACCTTACGGGACGAAGGAAACACCATATATTTT	CATLRDEGNTIYF
TRBV14	TRBD2	TRBJ2-3	few	TGTGCCAGCAGCCAAGATTGGGGAGGACTAGCGGGCACAGATACGCAGTATTTT	CASSQDWGGLAGTDTQYF
TRBV15	-	TRBJ2-5	-	TGTGCCACCAGCAGAGGATCACAGCAAGAGACCCAGTACTTC	CATSRGSQQETQYF
TRBV5-6	-	TRBJ1-2	-	TGTGCCAGCAGCTATCAGGGGACCCAACCGTTAGAGGGCTACACCTTC	CASSYQGTQPLEGYTF
TRBV5-4	TRBD2	TRBJ2-2	-	TGTGCCAGCAGCTTGGATCCTAGCGGGATGGTGGAAGGTACCGGGGAGCTGTTTTTT	CASSLDPSGMVEGTGELFF
TRBV24-1	TRBD2	TRBJ2-3	-	TGTGCCACCAGTGACCATAGCGGGAGGGCCGACACAGATACGCAGTATTTT	CATSDHSGRADTDTQYF
TRBV10-3	TRBD1	TRBJ2-1	-	TGTGCCATCACCAGACAGGGGGACAATGAGCAGTTCTTC	CAITRQGDNEQFF
TRBV28	TRBD1	TRBJ1-5	few	TGTGCCAGCAGTACAACAGGGGGCACTCAGCCCCAGCATTTT	CASSTTGGTQPQHF
TRBV19	-	TRBJ2-1	-	TGTGCCAGTAGTATGAGGGGGGGTGAGCAGTTCTTC	CASSMRGGEQFF
TRBV5-1	TRBD1	TRBJ2-7	-	TGCGCCAGCAGCTCCGGACAGGGGAACTTCGGGCACGAGCAGTACTTC	CASSSGQGNFGHEQYF
TRBV9	-	TRBJ2-6	-	TGTGCCAGCTCTGGGGCCAACGTCCTGACTTTC	CASSGANVLTF
TRBV11-2	-	TRBJ1-1	-	TGTGCCAGCAGCTCAGGGAGACTCGTGAACACTGAAGCTTTCTTT	CASSSGRLVNTEAFF
TRBV30	TRBD1	TRBJ1-5	-	TGTGCCTGGAGTCAGGGAACAGGGGGAGTCAGCAATCAGCCCCAGCATTTT	CAWSQGTGGVSNQPQHF
TRBV27	-	TRBJ1-2	-	TGTGCCAGCAGTTTACAGGCAATAGGTGTCTATGGCTACACCTTC	CASSLQAIGVYGYTF
TRBV28	TRBD1	TRBJ1-2	-	TGTGCCAGCAGTTTAGCCGGGACAGGGGCTTATGGCTACACCTTC	CASSLAGTGAYGYTF
TRBV3-1/TRBV3-2	-	TRBJ2-3	-	TGTGCCAGCAGCCAAGACCCGCGACTAGGAACAGATACGCAGTATTTT	CASSQDPRLGTDTQYF
TRBV5-4	TRBD1	TRBJ1-4	-	TGTGCCAGCAGCTTGGGGCGGACAGGAGTTAATGAAAAACTGTTTTTT	CASSLGRTGVNEKLFF
TRBV7-2	-	TRBJ1-1	-	TGTGCCAGCAGCTTAACGGAAGGGACTGAAGCTTTCTTT	CASSLTEGTEAFF
TRBV28	TRBD1	TRBJ2-5	-	TGTGCCAGCAGTCCCCAACAGGGGATTGGAACCCAGTACTTC	CASSPQQGIGTQYF
TRBV7-2	-	TRBJ1-5	-	TGTGCCAGCAGCTTAGCTGCTGGGGATCAGCCCCAGCATTTT	CASSLAAGDQPQHF
TRBV6-6	-	TRBJ1-1	-	TGTGCCAGCAGCCAGATGGGGGAAATGGATGAAGCTTTCTTT	CASSQMGEMDEAFF
TRBV28	TRBD1	TRBJ1-4	-	TGTGCCAGCAGTGGCGGAGACAGGGGAGCAGGAAAGCTGTTTTTT	CASSGGDRGAGKLFF
TRBV11-2	TRBD2	TRBJ2-7	few	TGTGCCAGCAGTTATACTAGCGGGAGCCAGAGCTCCTACGAGCAGTACTTC	CASSYTSGSQSSYEQYF
TRBV7-9	TRBD1	TRBJ1-3	-	TGTGCCAGCAGCTTACCCGACAGGGGTGGAAACACCATATATTTT	CASSLPDRGGNTIYF